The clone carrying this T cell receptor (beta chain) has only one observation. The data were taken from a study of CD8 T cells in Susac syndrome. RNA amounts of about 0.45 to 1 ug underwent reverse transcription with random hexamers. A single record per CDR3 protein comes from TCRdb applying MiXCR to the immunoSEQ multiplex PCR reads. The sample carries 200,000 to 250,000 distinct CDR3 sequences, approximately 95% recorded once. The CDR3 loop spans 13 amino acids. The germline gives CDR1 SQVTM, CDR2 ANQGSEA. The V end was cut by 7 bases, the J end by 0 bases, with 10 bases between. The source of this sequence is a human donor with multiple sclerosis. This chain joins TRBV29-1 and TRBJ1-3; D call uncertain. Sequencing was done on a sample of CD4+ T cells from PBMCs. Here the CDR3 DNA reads TGCAGCGCTACCCGGCGCTCTGGAAACACCATATATTTT. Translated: CSATRRSGNTIYF.